The 30 T cell receptor beta chains given below trace back to one sample, sequenced in a study of blood T cell repertoires in COVID-19 (dated by TCRdb to 2018 to 2021). The library was prepared using the immunoSEQ multiplex PCR assay. The table comes from immuneACCESS by way of TCRdb, which keeps in-frame sequences with V and J called. Part of the clones is missing from these tables; in studies checked, under half for an unresolved V gene and the rest for unknown reasons. Here the sample has some 300,000 clones; roughly 88% occur a single time. 5.5% to 8% of the sample is taken by the ten largest. Sequencing was done on a sample of peripheral blood. The origin of the receptors is a woman aged 25 to 39 who had recovered from COVID-19.

This clone was counted a few times. This chain uses TRBV29-1 with TRBJ2-5, with D perhaps TRBD2 (7 bases). Germline V gene data show CDR1 as SQVTM and CDR2 as ANQGSEA. The CDR3 loop spans 13 amino acids. V lost 3 bases and J lost 1, with 9 bases in between. CDR3 in amino acids: CSVEGGLQETQYF. CDR3 coding DNA: TGCAGCGTTGAGGGGGGGCTCCAAGAGACCCAGTACTTC. Based on the CDR3 plus reference TRBV29-1 and TRBJ2-5, the full variable domain is SAVISQKPSRDICQRGTSLTIQCQVDSQVTMMFWYRQQPGQSLTLIATANQGSEATYESGFVIDKFPISRPNLTFSTLTVSNMSPEDSSIYLCSVEGGLQETQYFGPGTRLLVL.

V and J are TRBV6-5 and TRBJ1-2; TRBD1 might be the D (5 bases). The length of the CDR3 is 15 residues. V dropped 6 bases and J dropped 8 bases, with 22 bases sitting between them. CDR1 is MNHEY, CDR2 SVGAGI, per germline. CDR3 nucleotide sequence: TGTGCCAGCAGCTCAAGGGGCGTACCGGCGAGCGGCTACACCTTC. Amino acid sequence: CASSSRGVPASGYTF.

The chain employs TRBV6-4 and TRBJ1-2; D call uncertain. Between the trimmed V and J ends, which lost 6 bases and 6 bases, there was a span of 17 bases. Germline V lookup: CDR1 MRHNA, CDR2 SNTAGT. There are 14 residues in the CDR3. The CDR3 sequence is CASSPGVGRHGYTF. Here the CDR3 DNA reads TGTGCCAGCAGCCCCGGTGTAGGGAGGCATGGCTACACCTTC.

The rearrangement links TRBV7-8 to TRBJ1-1, with TRBD1 matching over 8 bases. CDR1 SGHVS and CDR2 FQNEAQ come from the germline V gene. Trimming at V came to 5 bases and at J to 10 bases, leaving 18 bases not matched to a gene. The CDR3 contains 16 residues. The CDR3 DNA is TGTGCCAGCAGCCCTAGACAGGGGCCTCCGGTTTTTCGAGCTTTCTTT. Amino acid sequence: CASSPRQGPPVFRAFF.

This chain uses TRBV30 with TRBJ2-1, with 7 bases that match TRBD2. There are 16 residues in the CDR3. V lost 0 bases, J lost 4 bases, and 9 bases stayed unmatched. Germline values: CDR1 GTSNPN, CDR2 SVGIG (reference sequence). The CDR3 DNA reads TGTGCCTGGAGTGTAACACTTAGCGGGCTTTACAATGAGCAGTTCTTC. It is translated as CAWSVTLSGLYNEQFF.

This chain uses TRBV28 with TRBJ2-1; TRBD2 agrees at 10 bases. Trimming removed 9 bases from V and 4 bases from J; junction bases left unmatched: 9. From germline, CDR1 is MDHEN and CDR2 SYDVKM. The CDR3 length is 15 residues. The CDR3 reads CASLTPAGGYNEQFF. CDR3 DNA sequence: TGTGCCAGTTTAACTCCAGCGGGGGGGTACAATGAGCAGTTCTTC. Supplemented by reference TRBV28 and TRBJ2-1, the full variable domain reads DVKVTQSSRYLVKRTGEKVFLECVQDMDHENMFWYRQDPGLGLRLIYFSYDVKMKEKGDIPEGYSVSREKKERFSLILESASTNQTSMYLCASLTPAGGYNEQFFGPGTRLTVL.

This rearrangement joins TRBV27 to TRBJ2-3; 13 nucleotides agree with TRBD2. The CDR3 contains 16 residues. Germline assignment: CDR1 MNHEY and CDR2 SMNVEV (reference sequence). The junction had 8 bases not matched to a gene; V was cut back by 6 bases and J by 5 bases. CDR3 nucleotides: TGTGCCAGCAGAAGACTAGCGGGGGGACCGAGAGATACGCAGTATTTT. Translated, it gives CASRRLAGGPRDTQYF.

The chain has TRBV5-6 and TRBJ1-1, with D unclear. Germline CDR1 is SGHDT and CDR2 is YYEEEE. There are 13 residues in the CDR3. The V end was cut by 2 bases, the J end by 0 bases, with 5 bases between. CDR3 DNA sequence: TGTGCCAGCAGCTTTTCCATGAACACTGAAGCTTTCTTT. It codes for CASSFSMNTEAFF.

This clone was seen a single time. V is TRBV11-2 and J is TRBJ1-5; D uncertain. The V end lost 2 bases, the J end lost 1 base, and 9 bases lay between the germline ends. This CDR3 comprises 15 residues. Germline loops: CDR1 SGHAT, CDR2 FQNNGV. CDR3 in amino acids: CASSLNLESNQPQHF. For the CDR3, the DNA is TGTGCCAGCAGCTTAAATTTGGAGAGCAATCAGCCCCAGCATTTT.

This chain uses TRBV5-6 with TRBJ2-1, with D possibly TRBD1 on 7 matching bases. CDR3 size: 16 residues. CDR1 SGHDT and CDR2 YYEEEE come from the germline V gene. V was clipped by 3 bases and J by 7 bases, with 20 bases between them. The DNA of the CDR3 is TGTGCCAGCAGCTACCGGACAGGCGGGACCTCTAATGAGCAGTTCTTC. It codes for CASSYRTGGTSNEQFF.

The chain carries TRBV6-2 or TRBV6-3 and TRBJ2-1; TRBD2 agrees at 8 bases. Per germline, CDR1 MNHEY and CDR2 SVGEGT. The ends lost 6 bases at V and 8 bases at J; junction bases unmatched: 12. There are 15 residues in the CDR3. The CDR3 nucleotides read TGTGCCAGCAGCCACGCGGGACTAGACTATCATGAGCAGTTCTTC. Translated: CASSHAGLDYHEQFF.

A few counts support this clone. This chain links TRBV2 with TRBJ2-7; D perhaps matches TRBD1 (6 bases). The V end was cut by 0 bases, the J end by 3 bases, with 15 bases between. CDR1 SNHLY and CDR2 FYNNEI come from the germline V gene. This CDR3 is 16 amino acids long. CDR3 nucleotide sequence: TGTGCCAGCAGTGAAGCGCCAGCAGGGACAAACTACGAGCAGTACTTC. Encoded protein: CASSEAPAGTNYEQYF.

This clone was picked up one time. This chain's CDR3 is CASSLGLTGGFGYTF. For the CDR3, the DNA is TGTGCCAGCAGCCTCGGCCTCACAGGGGGTTTTGGCTACACCTTC. The V call is TRBV4-2, the J call TRBJ1-2; 8 bases agree with TRBD1. The CDR3 totals 15 residues. Germline CDR1 LGHNA, CDR2 YNFKEQ. J was trimmed by 7 bases and V by 4 bases; bases with no gene match: 11.

The chain uses TRBV20-1 and TRBJ1-3, with no clear D. The CDR3 runs 11 residues. Trimming stripped 7 bases from V and 1 base from J, with 5 bases between. CDR1 DFQATT and CDR2 SNEGSKA come from the germline V gene (reference sequence). CDR3 sequence: CSGTSGNTIYF. For the CDR3, the DNA is TGCAGTGGTACTTCTGGAAACACCATATATTTT.

This chain joins TRBV5-5 and TRBJ1-6, with D possibly matching TRBD1 (6 bases). CDR1 and CDR2 (germline): SGHKS, YYEKEE (reference sequence). The V end was cut by 0 bases, the J end by 2 bases, with 9 bases between. The CDR3 totals 16 residues. The CDR3 bases are TGTGCCAGCAGCTTGGGCTGGGGGCCCTATAATTCACCCCTCCACTTT. It is translated as CASSLGWGPYNSPLHF.

This clone was seen only a few times. V gene TRBV4-1 combines with J gene TRBJ1-2; D possibly corresponds to TRBD1 (6 bases). V was shortened by 0 bases and J by 4 bases, with 12 bases between the two germline ends. The CDR3 totals 15 residues. Germline V CDR1 and CDR2: MGHRA, YSYEKL. The CDR3 DNA is TGCGCCAGCAGCCAAGATTGGGGGGGCAGCTATGGCTACACCTTC. Translated, it gives CASSQDWGGSYGYTF.

This chain connects TRBV7-8 to TRBJ2-5; 7 bases align to TRBD2. Germline V CDR1 and CDR2: SGHVS, FQNEAQ. This CDR3 is built from 15 residues. V shed 5 bases and J 4 bases; nucleotides not matched to a gene: 10. CDR3 DNA sequence: TGTGCCAGCAGCAGCAGCCGGGGGGTGCTAGAGACCCAGTACTTC. Encoded protein: CASSSSRGVLETQYF.

This chain joins TRBV5-1 and TRBJ2-3, with 9 nucleotides matching TRBD1. The CDR3 covers 17 residues. V lost 4 bases, J lost 6 bases, and 15 bases stayed unmatched. Germline lookup yields CDR1 SGHRS and CDR2 YFSETQ. The DNA for the CDR3 is TGCGCCAGCAGCCCCGGGATAGACAGGGGGTTTGGGGATACGCAGTATTTT. It encodes CASSPGIDRGFGDTQYF.

This clone was detected once. This chain joins TRBV7-3 and TRBJ2-1, with 7 bases matching TRBD1. The CDR3 extends over 14 amino acids. V dropped 5 bases and J dropped 2; count of bases not matched to a gene: 3. The germline V gene encodes CDR1 SGHTA and CDR2 FQGTGA. This CDR3 is CASSPGTAYNEQFF. The CDR3 DNA is TGTGCCAGCAGCCCCGGGACAGCCTACAATGAGCAGTTCTTC.

The chain is built from TRBV5-6 and TRBJ2-1; 13 nucleotides agree with TRBD2. V was pared by 3 bases and J by 10 bases, with 7 bases of the junction left unmatched. The CDR3 has 15 residues. The V gene's germline CDR1 is SGHDT and CDR2 YYEEEE. The CDR3 nucleotides read TGTGCCAGCAGCTCCATCGGACTAGCGGGGGACGAGCAGTTCTTC. It yields the protein CASSSIGLAGDEQFF.

The genes are TRBV10-3 and TRBJ1-2; D call uncertain. This CDR3 is 12 amino acids long. Germline V CDR1 and CDR2: ENHRY, SYGVKD. Trimming stripped 2 bases from V and 4 bases from J, with 5 bases between. The CDR3 sequence is CAISEGGYGYTF. DNA of the CDR3: TGTGCCATCAGTGAGGGCGGCTATGGCTACACCTTC.

J is TRBJ1-4 and V is TRBV6-6, with D perhaps TRBD1 (6 bases). Per germline, CDR1 MNHNY and CDR2 SVGAGI (reference sequence). The CDR3 has 13 residues. The V end was cut by 9 bases, the J end by 5 bases, with 13 bases between. The CDR3 DNA follows: TGTGCCAGTTTAGCGCAGGGGAATGAAAAACTGTTTTTT. Translated, it gives CASLAQGNEKLFF.

The CDR3 is CASSSGQTNTEAFF. The CDR3 DNA sequence: TGTGCCAGCAGCTCAGGACAGACGAACACTGAAGCTTTCTTT. The chain is built from TRBV5-4 and TRBJ1-1; tentatively, D is TRBD1 (6 bases). Deletions cut 3 bases from V and 1 base from J, with 10 bases between. Germline assignment: CDR1 SGHNT and CDR2 YYREEE (reference sequence). The CDR3 consists of 14 residues.

The V gene is TRBV4-3, the J gene TRBJ2-3, with D tentatively TRBD2 (7 bases). With 0 bases removed from V and 4 bases from J, the gap between germline ends came to 14 bases. CDR1 is LGHNA and CDR2 is YSLEER in the germline V gene. The CDR3 runs 16 residues. The CDR3 DNA follows: TGCGCCAGCAGCCAAGATTCCGGGGGGCTAGCAGATACGCAGTATTTT. Translating gives CASSQDSGGLADTQYF.

The chain joins TRBV5-6 to TRBJ2-7, with D perhaps TRBD1 (5 bases). V dropped 4 bases and J dropped 3 bases, with 14 bases sitting between them. The CDR3 runs to 14 residues. CDR1 is SGHDT, CDR2 YYEEEE, per germline. Here the CDR3 DNA reads TGTGCCAGCAGCCCCGACAGATCCCTCTACGAGCAGTACTTC. Translated, it gives CASSPDRSLYEQYF. The full variable domain, its missing parts supplied by reference TRBV5-6 and TRBJ2-7, is DAGVTQSPTHLIKTRGQQVTLRCSPKSGHDTVSWYQQALGQGPQFIFQYYEEEERQRGNFPDRFSGHQFPNYSSELNVNALLLGDSALYLCASSPDRSLYEQYFGPGTRLTVT.

This clone was seen a single time. The same CDR3 is also encoded by other DNA sequences in this sample. The V and J genes are TRBV4-2 and TRBJ2-7, with 12 bases aligning to TRBD2. V trimming: 0 bases; J trimming: 4 bases; junction bases outside the gene matches: 4. Germline V gives CDR1 LGHNA, CDR2 YNFKEQ. CDR3 length: 16 amino acids. The CDR3 spells CASSQDGTSGGYEQYF. CDR3 nucleotide sequence: TGTGCCAGCAGCCAAGATGGCACTAGCGGGGGGTACGAGCAGTACTTC.

This chain uses TRBV27 with TRBJ2-3, with 9 bases lining up with TRBD2. The V and J ends lost 7 bases and 10 bases, in that order; junction bases with no gene match: 15. CDR1 is MNHEY and CDR2 is SMNVEV in the germline V gene (reference sequence). This CDR3 is 15 amino acids long. As DNA, the CDR3 is TGTGCCAGCACAGTCGACGCTAGCGGGGAAGAGGCGCAGTATTTT. It encodes CASTVDASGEEAQYF.

The chain recombines TRBV2 with TRBJ2-3, with TRBD2 identical over 9 bases. J gave up 1 base and V 5 bases, and 10 bases lay outside the gene matches. CDR1 SNHLY and CDR2 FYNNEI come from the germline V gene. CDR3 length: 17 residues. The CDR3 here is CASSMMPSSGGTDTQYF. CDR3 bases: TGTGCCAGCAGTATGATGCCGTCTAGCGGGGGCACAGATACGCAGTATTTT.

The V and J genes are TRBV9 and TRBJ2-5; a possible D gene is TRBD1 (6 bases). The CDR3 is 15 residues long. Between the trimmed V and J ends, which lost 6 bases and 4 bases, there was a span of 19 bases. CDR1 and CDR2 from the germline V gene are SGDLS and YYNGEE. Written as DNA, the CDR3 is TGTGCCAGCACCCCGCTCCCCCTAGGGGGAGAGACCCAGTACTTC. Translating it yields CASTPLPLGGETQYF.

The chain joins TRBV5-8 to TRBJ2-5, with D uncertain. CDR3 length: 13 amino acids. V gave up 0 bases and J gave up 2 bases, with 5 bases separating them. Germline lookup yields CDR1 SGHTS and CDR2 YDEGEE. In DNA, the CDR3 is TGTGCCAGCAGCTTGGAGGAGCAAGAGACCCAGTACTTC. Its translation: CASSLEEQETQYF.